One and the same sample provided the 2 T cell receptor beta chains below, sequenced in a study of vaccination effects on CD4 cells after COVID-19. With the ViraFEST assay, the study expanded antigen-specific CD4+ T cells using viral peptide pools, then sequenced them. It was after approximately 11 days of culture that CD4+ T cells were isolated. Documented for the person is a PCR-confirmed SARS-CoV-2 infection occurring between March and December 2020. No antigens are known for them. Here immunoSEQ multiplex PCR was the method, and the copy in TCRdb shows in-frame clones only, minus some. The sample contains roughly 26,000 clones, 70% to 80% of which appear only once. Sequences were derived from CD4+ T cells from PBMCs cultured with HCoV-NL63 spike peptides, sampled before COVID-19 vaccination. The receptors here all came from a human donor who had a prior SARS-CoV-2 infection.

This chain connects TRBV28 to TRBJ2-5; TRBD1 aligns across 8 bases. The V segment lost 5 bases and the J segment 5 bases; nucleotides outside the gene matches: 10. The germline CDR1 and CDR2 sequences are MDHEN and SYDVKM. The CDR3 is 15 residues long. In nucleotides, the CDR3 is TGTGCCAGCAGTCCCAGGACAGGGTACGCGGAGACCCAGTACTTC. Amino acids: CASSPRTGYAETQYF.

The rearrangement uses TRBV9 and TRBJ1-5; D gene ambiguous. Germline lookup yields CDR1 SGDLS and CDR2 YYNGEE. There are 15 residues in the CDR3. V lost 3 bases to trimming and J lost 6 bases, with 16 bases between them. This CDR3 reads CASSGGSGGGQPQHF. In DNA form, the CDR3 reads TGTGCCAGCAGCGGAGGGTCGGGCGGCGGTCAGCCCCAGCATTTT.